This T cell receptor (beta chain) emerged from a study of cytomegalovirus exposure and HLA in healthy donors. Findings and caveats of the study: The investigators catalogued 164 TCR beta chains as cytomegalovirus-associated.

This CDR3 spans 13 amino acids. Trimming stripped 11 bases from V and 6 bases from J, with 19 bases between. The germline CDR1 and CDR2 sequences are MDHEN and SYDVKM. To note about this clone: The target antigen is unknown.

Vbeta (60) and Jbeta (13) primers were used in the PCR. Measured with immunoSEQ multiplex PCR; TCRdb has only the in-frame clones, and not every one. The sample holds 150,000 to 200,000 clones, 81% seen once. The V call is TRBV28, the J call TRBJ2-5; possibly TRBD2 for D (5 bases). This sequence originates from a woman between 18 and 29 years old in good health and CMV-seropositive. The sequenced sample consisted of PBMCs. The CDR3: CAASNGPGKTQYF. CDR3 bases: TGTGCCGCTTCAAATGGGCCGGGGAAGACCCAGTACTTC.